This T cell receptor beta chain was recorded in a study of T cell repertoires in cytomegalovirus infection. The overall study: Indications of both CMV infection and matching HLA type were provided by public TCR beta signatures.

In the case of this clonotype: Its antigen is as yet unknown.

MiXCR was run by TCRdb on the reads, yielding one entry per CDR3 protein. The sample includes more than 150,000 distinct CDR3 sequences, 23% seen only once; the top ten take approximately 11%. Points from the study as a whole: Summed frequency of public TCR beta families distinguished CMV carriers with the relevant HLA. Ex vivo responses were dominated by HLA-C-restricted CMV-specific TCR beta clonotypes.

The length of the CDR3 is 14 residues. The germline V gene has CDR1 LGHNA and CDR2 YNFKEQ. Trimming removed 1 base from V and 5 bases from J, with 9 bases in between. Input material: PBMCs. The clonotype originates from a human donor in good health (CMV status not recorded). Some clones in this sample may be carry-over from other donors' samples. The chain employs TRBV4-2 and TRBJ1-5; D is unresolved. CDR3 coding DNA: TGTGCCAGCAGCCAAGTTAAGAAGGATCAGCCCCAGCATTTT. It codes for CASSQVKKDQPQHF.